This TCR beta chain derives from a study of blood T cell repertoires in COVID-19. The overall study: Acute and convalescent COVID-19 samples came from the United States, Italy and Spain.

Profiling relied on immunoSEQ multiplex PCR, and the TCRdb table lists in-frame clones only, not all of them. The sample lists some 120,000 clones, about four fifths occurring once. Per germline, CDR1 DFQATT and CDR2 SNEGSKA (reference sequence). This CDR3 contains 13 residues. The ends were cut back, 3 bases at V and 0 bases at J, with 8 bases in the middle. This sequence was found in a human donor in a cohort sampled during active COVID-19. The specimen was peripheral blood. The rearrangement links TRBV20-1 to TRBJ2-5, with D unclear. The DNA of the CDR3 is TGCAGTGCTAGTGGTCCGTACCAAGAGACCCAGTACTTC. Translating gives CSASGPYQETQYF.